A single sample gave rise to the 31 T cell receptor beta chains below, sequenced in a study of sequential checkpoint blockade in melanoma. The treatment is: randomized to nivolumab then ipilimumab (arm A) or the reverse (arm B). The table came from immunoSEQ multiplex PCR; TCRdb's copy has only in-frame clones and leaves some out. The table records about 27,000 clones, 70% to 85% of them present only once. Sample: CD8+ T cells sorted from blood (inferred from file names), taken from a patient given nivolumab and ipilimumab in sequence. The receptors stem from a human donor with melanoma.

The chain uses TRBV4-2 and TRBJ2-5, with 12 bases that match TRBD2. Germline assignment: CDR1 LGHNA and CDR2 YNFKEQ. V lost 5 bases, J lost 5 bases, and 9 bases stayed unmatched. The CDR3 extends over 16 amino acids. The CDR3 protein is CASSSGLAGLRETQYF. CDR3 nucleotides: TGTGCCAGCAGCTCCGGACTAGCGGGACTGCGTGAGACCCAGTACTTC.

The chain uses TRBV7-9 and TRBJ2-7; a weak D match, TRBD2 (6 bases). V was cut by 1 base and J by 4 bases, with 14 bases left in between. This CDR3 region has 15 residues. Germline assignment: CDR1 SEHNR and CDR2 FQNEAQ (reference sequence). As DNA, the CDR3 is TGTGCCAGCAGCTTAGGTCAGGGACTGTTATACGAGCAGTACTTC. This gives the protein CASSLGQGLLYEQYF.

CDR3 DNA sequence: TGTGCCAGCAGTGAAACCGGGACAGGGGACTACACAGATACGCAGTATTTT. This gives the protein CASSETGTGDYTDTQYF. The chain employs TRBV2 and TRBJ2-3; 10 bases line up with TRBD1. The CDR3 covers 17 residues. Germline V gene data show CDR1 as SNHLY and CDR2 as FYNNEI. Unmatched junction bases numbered 7, after V lost 2 bases and J lost 2 bases. The full variable domain, with the rest looked up from reference TRBV2 and TRBJ2-3, is EPEVTQTPSHQVTQMGQEVILRCVPISNHLYFYWYRQILGQKVEFLVSFYNNEISEKSEIFDDQFSVERPDGSNFTLKIRSTKLEDSAMYFCASSETGTGDYTDTQYFGPGTRLTVL.

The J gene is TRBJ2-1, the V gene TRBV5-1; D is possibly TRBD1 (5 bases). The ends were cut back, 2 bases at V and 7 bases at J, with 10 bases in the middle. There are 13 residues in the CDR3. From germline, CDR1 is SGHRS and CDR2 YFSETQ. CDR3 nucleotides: TGCGCCAGCAGCTTATCAGGGCCGAATGAGCAGTTCTTC. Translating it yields CASSLSGPNEQFF. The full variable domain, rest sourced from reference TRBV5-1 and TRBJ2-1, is KAGVTQTPRYLIKTRGQQVTLSCSPISGHRSVSWYQQTPGQGLQFLFEYFSETQRNKGNFPGRFSGRQFSNSRSEMNVSTLELGDSALYLCASSLSGPNEQFFGPGTRLTVL.

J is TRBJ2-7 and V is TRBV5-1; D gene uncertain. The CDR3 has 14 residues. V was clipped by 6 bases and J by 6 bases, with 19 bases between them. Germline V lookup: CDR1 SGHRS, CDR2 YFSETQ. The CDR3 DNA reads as TGCGCCAGCACCCTCTCGAGTGCGGCTCGCGAGCAGTACTTC. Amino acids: CASTLSSAAREQYF.

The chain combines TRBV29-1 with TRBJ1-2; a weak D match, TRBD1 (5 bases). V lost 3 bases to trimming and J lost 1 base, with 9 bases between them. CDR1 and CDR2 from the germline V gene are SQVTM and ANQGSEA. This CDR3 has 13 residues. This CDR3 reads CSVDSTDNYGYTF. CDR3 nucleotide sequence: TGCAGCGTTGATTCGACAGATAACTATGGCTACACCTTC.

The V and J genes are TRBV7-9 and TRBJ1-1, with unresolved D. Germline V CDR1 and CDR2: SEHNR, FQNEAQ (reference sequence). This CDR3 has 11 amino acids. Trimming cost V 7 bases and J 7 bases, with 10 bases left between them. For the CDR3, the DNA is TGTGCCAGCACCTCGACACTTGAAGCTTTCTTT. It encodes CASTSTLEAFF.

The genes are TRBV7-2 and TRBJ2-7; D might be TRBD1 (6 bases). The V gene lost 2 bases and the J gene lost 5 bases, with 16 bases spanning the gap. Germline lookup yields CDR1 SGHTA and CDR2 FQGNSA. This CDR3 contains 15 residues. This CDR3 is CASSLYREMFNEQYF. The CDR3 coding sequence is TGTGCCAGCAGCTTATACAGGGAAATGTTTAACGAGCAGTACTTC.

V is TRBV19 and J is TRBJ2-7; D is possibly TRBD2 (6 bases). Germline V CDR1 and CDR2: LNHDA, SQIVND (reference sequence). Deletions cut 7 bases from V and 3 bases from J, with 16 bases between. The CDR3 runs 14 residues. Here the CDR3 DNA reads TGTGCCAGTAATGGGGCCGGGAGCAACTACGAGCAGTACTTC. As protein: CASNGAGSNYEQYF.

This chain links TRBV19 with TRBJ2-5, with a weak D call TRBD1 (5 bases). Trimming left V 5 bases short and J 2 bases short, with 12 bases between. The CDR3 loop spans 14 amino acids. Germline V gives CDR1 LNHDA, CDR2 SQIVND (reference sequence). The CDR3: CASSPIDRQETQYF. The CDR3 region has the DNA TGTGCCAGTAGTCCCATCGACAGACAAGAGACCCAGTACTTC. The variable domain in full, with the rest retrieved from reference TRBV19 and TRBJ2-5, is DGGITQSPKYLFRKEGQNVTLSCEQNLNHDAMYWYRQDPGQGLRLIYYSQIVNDFQKGDIAEGYSVSREKKESFPLTVTSAQKNPTAFYLCASSPIDRQETQYFGPGTRLLVL.

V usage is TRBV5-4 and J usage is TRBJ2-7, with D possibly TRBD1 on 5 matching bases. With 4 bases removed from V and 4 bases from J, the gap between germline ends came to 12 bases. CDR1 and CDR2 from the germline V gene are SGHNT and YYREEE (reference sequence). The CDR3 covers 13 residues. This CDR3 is CASSLPDNYEQYF. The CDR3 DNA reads TGTGCCAGCAGCCTCCCGGACAATTACGAGCAGTACTTC.

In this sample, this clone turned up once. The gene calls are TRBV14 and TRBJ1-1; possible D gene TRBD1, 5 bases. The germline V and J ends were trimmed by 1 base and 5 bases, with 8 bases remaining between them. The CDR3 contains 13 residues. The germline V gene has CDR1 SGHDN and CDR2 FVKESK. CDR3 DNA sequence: TGTGCCAGCAGCCAAGTGGGGCCGACTGAAGCTTTCTTT. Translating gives CASSQVGPTEAFF. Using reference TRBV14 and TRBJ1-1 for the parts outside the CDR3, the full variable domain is EAGVTQFPSHSVIEKGQTVTLRCDPISGHDNLYWYRRVMGKEIKFLLHFVKESKQDESGMPNNRFLAERTGGTYSTLKVQPAELEDSGVYFCASSQVGPTEAFFGQGTRLTVV.

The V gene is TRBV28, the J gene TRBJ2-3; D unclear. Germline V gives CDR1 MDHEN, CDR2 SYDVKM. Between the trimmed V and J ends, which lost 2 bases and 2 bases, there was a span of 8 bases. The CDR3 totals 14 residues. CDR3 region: CASSLGQLTDTQYF. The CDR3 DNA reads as TGTGCCAGCAGTTTAGGGCAGCTCACAGATACGCAGTATTTT.

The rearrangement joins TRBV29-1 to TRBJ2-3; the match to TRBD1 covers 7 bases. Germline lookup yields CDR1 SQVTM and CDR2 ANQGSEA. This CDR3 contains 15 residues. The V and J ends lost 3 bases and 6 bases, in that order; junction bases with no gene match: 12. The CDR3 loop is CSVDTGEQLRDTQYF. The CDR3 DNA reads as TGCAGCGTTGACACAGGGGAACAGCTTAGGGATACGCAGTATTTT.

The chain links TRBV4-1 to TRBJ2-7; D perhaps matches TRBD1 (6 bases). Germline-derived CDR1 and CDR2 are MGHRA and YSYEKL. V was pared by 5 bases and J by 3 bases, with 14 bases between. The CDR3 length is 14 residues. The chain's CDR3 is CASSSSDRNYEQYF. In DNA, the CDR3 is TGCGCCAGCAGCTCCTCGGACAGAAACTACGAGCAGTACTTC.

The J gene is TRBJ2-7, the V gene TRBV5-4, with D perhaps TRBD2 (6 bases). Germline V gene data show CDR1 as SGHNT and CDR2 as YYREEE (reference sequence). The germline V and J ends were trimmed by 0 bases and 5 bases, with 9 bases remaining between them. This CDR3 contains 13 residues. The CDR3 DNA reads TGTGCCAGCAGCTTGGGTGGAGGGAACGAGCAGTACTTC. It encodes CASSLGGGNEQYF.

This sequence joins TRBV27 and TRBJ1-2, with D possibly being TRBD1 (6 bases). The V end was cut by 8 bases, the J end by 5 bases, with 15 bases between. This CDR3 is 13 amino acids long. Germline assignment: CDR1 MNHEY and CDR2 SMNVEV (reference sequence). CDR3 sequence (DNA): TGTGCCAGCGGCTTGGGGGCTACATATGGCTACACCTTC. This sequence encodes CASGLGATYGYTF.

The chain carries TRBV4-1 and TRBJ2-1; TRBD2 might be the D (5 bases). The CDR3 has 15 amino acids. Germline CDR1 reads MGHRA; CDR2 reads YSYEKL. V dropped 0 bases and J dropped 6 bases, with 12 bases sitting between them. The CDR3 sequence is CASSQDSAEANEQFF. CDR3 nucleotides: TGCGCCAGCAGCCAAGACTCCGCGGAGGCCAATGAGCAGTTCTTC.

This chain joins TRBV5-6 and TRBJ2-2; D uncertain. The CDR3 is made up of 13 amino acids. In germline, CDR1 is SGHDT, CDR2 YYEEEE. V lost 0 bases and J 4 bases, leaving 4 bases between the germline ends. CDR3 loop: CASSLAGTGELFF. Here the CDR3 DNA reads TGTGCCAGCAGCTTGGCCGGCACCGGGGAGCTGTTTTTT. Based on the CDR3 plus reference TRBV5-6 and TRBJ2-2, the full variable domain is DAGVTQSPTHLIKTRGQQVTLRCSPKSGHDTVSWYQQALGQGPQFIFQYYEEEERQRGNFPDRFSGHQFPNYSSELNVNALLLGDSALYLCASSLAGTGELFFGEGSRLTVL.

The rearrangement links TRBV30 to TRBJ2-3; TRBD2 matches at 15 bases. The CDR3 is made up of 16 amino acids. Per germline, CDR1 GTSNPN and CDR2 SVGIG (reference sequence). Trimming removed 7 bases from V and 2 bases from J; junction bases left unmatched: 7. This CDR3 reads CALGLAGGRDTDTQYF. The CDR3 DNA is TGTGCCTTAGGACTAGCGGGGGGGCGGGACACAGATACGCAGTATTTT.

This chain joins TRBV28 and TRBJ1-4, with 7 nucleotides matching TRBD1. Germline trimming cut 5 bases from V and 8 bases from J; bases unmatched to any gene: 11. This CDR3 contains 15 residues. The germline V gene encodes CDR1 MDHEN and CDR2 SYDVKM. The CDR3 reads CASSTTQGSSEKLFF. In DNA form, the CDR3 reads TGTGCCAGCAGTACCACACAGGGGTCAAGCGAAAAACTGTTTTTT. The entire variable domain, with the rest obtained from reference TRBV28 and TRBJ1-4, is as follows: DVKVTQSSRYLVKRTGEKVFLECVQDMDHENMFWYRQDPGLGLRLIYFSYDVKMKEKGDIPEGYSVSREKKERFSLILESASTNQTSMYLCASSTTQGSSEKLFFGSGTQLSVL.

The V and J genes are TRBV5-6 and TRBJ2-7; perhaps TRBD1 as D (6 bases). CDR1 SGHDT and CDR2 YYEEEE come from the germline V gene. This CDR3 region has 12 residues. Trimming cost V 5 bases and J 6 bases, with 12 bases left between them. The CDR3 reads CASSSGVGEQYF. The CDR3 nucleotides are TGTGCCAGCAGTTCAGGGGTTGGCGAGCAGTACTTC.

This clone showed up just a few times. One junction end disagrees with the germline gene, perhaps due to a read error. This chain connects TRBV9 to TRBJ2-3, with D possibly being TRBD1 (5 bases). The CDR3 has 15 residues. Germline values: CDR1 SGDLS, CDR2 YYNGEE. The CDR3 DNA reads TGTGCCAGCAGCGTAGAGGGGATGAGCACCGATAAGCAGTATTTT. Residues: CASSVEGMSTDKQYF.

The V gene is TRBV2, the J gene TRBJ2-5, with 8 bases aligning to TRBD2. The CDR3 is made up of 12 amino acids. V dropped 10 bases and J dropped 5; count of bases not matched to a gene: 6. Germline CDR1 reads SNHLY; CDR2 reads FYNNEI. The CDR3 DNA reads TGTGCCATCCCGGGGGGGGAGGAGACCCAGTACTTC. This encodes CAIPGGEETQYF.

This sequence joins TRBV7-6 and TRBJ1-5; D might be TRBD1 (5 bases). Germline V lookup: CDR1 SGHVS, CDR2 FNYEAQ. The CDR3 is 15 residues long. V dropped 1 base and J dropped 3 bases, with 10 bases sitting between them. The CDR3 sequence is CASSLGWGDNQPQHF. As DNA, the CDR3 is TGTGCCAGCAGCTTAGGGTGGGGGGACAATCAGCCCCAGCATTTT.

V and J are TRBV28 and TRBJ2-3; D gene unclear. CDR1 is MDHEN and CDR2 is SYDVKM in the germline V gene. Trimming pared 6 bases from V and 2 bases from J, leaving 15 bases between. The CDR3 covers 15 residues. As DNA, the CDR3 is TGTGCCAGCAGCTCGGCTCTAGGCCCCACAGATACGCAGTATTTT. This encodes CASSSALGPTDTQYF.

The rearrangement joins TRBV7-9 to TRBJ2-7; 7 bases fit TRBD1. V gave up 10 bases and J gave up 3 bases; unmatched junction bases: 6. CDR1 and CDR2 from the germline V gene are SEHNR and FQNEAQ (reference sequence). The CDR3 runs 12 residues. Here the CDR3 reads CATRGGHYEQYF. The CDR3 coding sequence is TGTGCCACTCGAGGGGGCCACTACGAGCAGTACTTC.

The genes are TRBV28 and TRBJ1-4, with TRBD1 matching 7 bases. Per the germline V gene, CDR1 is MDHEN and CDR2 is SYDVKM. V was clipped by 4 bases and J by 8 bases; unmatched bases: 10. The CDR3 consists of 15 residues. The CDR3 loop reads CASSSVGTDTEKLFF. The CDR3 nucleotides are TGTGCCAGCAGTTCTGTGGGGACAGACACGGAAAAACTGTTTTTT.

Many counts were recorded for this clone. The CDR3 sequence: CASSQELAGGHNEQFF. The CDR3 DNA follows: TGTGCCAGCAGCCAAGAGCTAGCGGGGGGTCACAATGAGCAGTTCTTC. V and J are TRBV4-2 and TRBJ2-1, with TRBD2 identical over 11 bases. Trimming at V came to 0 bases and at J to 5 bases, leaving 3 bases not matched to a gene. The V gene's germline CDR1 is LGHNA and CDR2 YNFKEQ. The CDR3 extends over 16 amino acids.

In nucleotides, the CDR3 is TGCGCCAGCAGCTTGGTAAACGGAGGTGTGAACACTGAAGCTTTCTTT. It yields the protein CASSLVNGGVNTEAFF. The chain uses TRBV5-1 and TRBJ1-1, with no clear D. This CDR3 has 16 amino acids. Looked up from germline, CDR1 is SGHRS and CDR2 is YFSETQ. Trimming cost V 0 bases and J 0 bases, with 12 bases left between them.

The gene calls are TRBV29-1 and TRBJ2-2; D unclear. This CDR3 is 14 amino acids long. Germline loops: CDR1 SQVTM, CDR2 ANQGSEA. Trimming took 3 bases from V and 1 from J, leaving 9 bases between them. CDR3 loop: CSVERNLNTGELFF. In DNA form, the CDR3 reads TGCAGCGTTGAGAGGAACTTGAACACCGGGGAGCTGTTTTTT.